The 12 T cell receptor beta chains below were found in one sample sequenced in a study of T cells expressing NK-cell markers. TCRdb reanalyzed the 5' RACE reads, giving one entry per CDR3 protein sequence and no DNA. The repertoire table contains about 550,000 distinct CDR3 sequences. The sample comprised blood T cells: a sorted CD56 or NKG2C T cell subset, CD4+ or CD8+ T cells, or bulk PBMC T cells (not recorded which). These receptors originate from a man aged 18-30 years in good health.

The chain carries TRBV5-1 and TRBJ1-1; lacking DNA, the TRBD1 call made by TCRdb goes unchecked. Germline lookup yields CDR1 SGHRS and CDR2 YFSETQ. This CDR3 comprises 15 residues. The CDR3 loop reads CASSFAGTSDTEAFF.

The V call is TRBV5-1, the J call TRBJ2-5; TCRdb lists TRBD1, though no DNA is available to test this call. The V gene's germline CDR1 is SGHRS and CDR2 YFSETQ. The CDR3 runs 16 residues. The CDR3 here is CASSPKAGRGVETQYF.

V is TRBV6-1 and J is TRBJ1-2; the D call of TRBD1 rests on TCRdb alone, since no DNA is present to check it. In germline, CDR1 is MNHNS, CDR2 SASEGT. The CDR3 contains 18 residues. The CDR3 sequence: CASSEAPGHLRGNYGYTF.

V gene TRBV7-6 combines with J gene TRBJ2-1; TCRdb picks TRBD1, but there is no DNA to check that call. The CDR3 is 20 amino acids. CDR1 is SGHVS and CDR2 is FNYEAQ in the germline V gene. The CDR3 reads CASSLYGGRMERDSYNEQFF.

The chain has TRBV12-3 or TRBV12-4 and TRBJ2-3; as DNA is missing, the TRBD1 call by TCRdb cannot be tested. The CDR3 consists of 14 residues. CDR3 protein: CASRVTEPQDTQYF.

The rearrangement uses TRBV4-2 and TRBJ1-2; with no DNA, the TCRdb D assignment of TRBD1 cannot be verified. Germline V gives CDR1 LGHNA, CDR2 YNFKEQ. The CDR3 loop spans 18 amino acids. Here the CDR3 reads CASSQRRGQGASDYGYTF.

The CDR3 here is CSARDRGFGELFF. The V and J genes are TRBV20-1 and TRBJ2-2; the TCRdb call, TRBD1, lacks DNA for checking. Per the germline V gene, CDR1 is DFQATT and CDR2 is SNEGSKA (reference sequence). CDR3 length: 13 amino acids.

The chain has TRBV29-1 and TRBJ1-3; TCRdb calls TRBD1, which cannot be checked without DNA. This CDR3 comprises 14 residues. CDR1 SQVTM and CDR2 ANQGSEA come from the germline V gene. The CDR3 here is CSVSQEVSGNTIYF.

This chain joins TRBV6-1 and TRBJ2-2; the TRBD2 assignment by TCRdb is unverifiable without DNA. This CDR3 is 13 amino acids long. CDR1 and CDR2 from the germline V gene are MNHNS and SASEGT. Here the CDR3 reads CAQGEARPGELFF.

V gene TRBV11-2 combines with J gene TRBJ2-3; TCRdb outputs TRBD2, but without DNA this stays unchecked. The CDR3 has 16 amino acids. CDR1 is SGHAT, CDR2 FQNNGV, per germline. The CDR3 reads CASSLGAGISTDTQYF. The complete variable domain, with remaining parts taken from reference TRBV11-2 and TRBJ2-3, reads EAGVAQSPRYKIIEKRQSVAFWCNPISGHATLYWYQQILGQGPKLLIQFQNNGVVDDSQLPKDRFSAERLKGVDSTLKIQPAKLEDSAVYLCASSLGAGISTDTQYFGPGTRLTVL.

The rearrangement joins TRBV14 to TRBJ2-2; TCRdb's D call of TRBD2 is untestable without DNA. Germline V gene data show CDR1 as SGHDN and CDR2 as FVKESK. This CDR3 is 15 amino acids long. CDR3 region: CASSPQDSFSGELFF.

The chain uses TRBV11-2 and TRBJ2-1; as DNA is missing, the TRBD1 call by TCRdb cannot be tested. CDR3 size: 14 residues. Looked up from germline, CDR1 is SGHAT and CDR2 is FQNNGV. This CDR3 reads CASSDSTGPKPQFF.